A single sample is the source of the 31 T cell receptor beta chains below, sequenced in a study of metastatic and nonmetastatic thyroid tumors. Patients underwent thyroid surgery, and none had received any treatment before it. TCRdb re-called clones from the PCR reads using MiXCR. This table holds 20,000 to 25,000 clones, roughly 20% found once. The sample consisted of blood. The receptors were gathered from a female donor with papillary thyroid cancer or a benign thyroid nodule (not recorded which). Some clones in this sample may be carry-over from other donors' samples.

Ten or more counts support this clone. V and J are TRBV7-2 and TRBJ2-5; the D is unclear. Germline loops: CDR1 SGHTA, CDR2 FQGNSA. V gave up 1 base and J gave up 1 base, with 1 base separating them. This CDR3 is 12 amino acids long. The DNA for the CDR3 is TGTGCCAGCAGCTTAGTCCAAGAGACCCAGTACTTC. Its translation: CASSLVQETQYF.

This clone is termed medium-sized. This rearrangement joins TRBV30 to TRBJ1-1, with D possibly TRBD1 on 6 matching bases. Germline CDR1 GTSNPN, CDR2 SVGIG (reference sequence). The CDR3 spans 14 residues. The V end lost 3 bases, the J end lost 0 bases, and 11 bases lay between the germline ends. CDR3 sequence reads: CAWRRQDMNTEAFF. The CDR3 nucleotides read TGTGCCTGGAGGCGACAGGATATGAACACTGAAGCTTTCTTT.

This clone was recorded many times. The chain links TRBV29-1 to TRBJ2-1; D unclear. The CDR3 totals 14 residues. The V gene's germline CDR1 is SQVTM and CDR2 ANQGSEA. Trimming took 6 bases from V and 2 from J, leaving 14 bases between them. In DNA form, the CDR3 reads TGCAGCGTAGGCCCGGCTGGGGCCTACAATGAGCAGTTCTTC. It translates to CSVGPAGAYNEQFF.

This clone was found many times. The chain has TRBV11-1 and TRBJ2-3, with D tentatively TRBD2 (6 bases). V lost 4 bases, J lost 2 bases, and 13 bases lay in between. The CDR3 totals 15 residues. CDR1 and CDR2 from the germline V gene are SGHAT and FQDESV (reference sequence). The CDR3 DNA follows: TGTGCCAGCAGCTCCTCAGCGGGCCACACAGATACGCAGTATTTT. It codes for CASSSSAGHTDTQYF.

This clone was picked up many times. The chain recombines TRBV6-5 with TRBJ2-2; 8 nucleotides agree with TRBD2. V lost 1 base, J lost 8 bases, and 9 bases stayed unmatched. The CDR3 is made up of 16 amino acids. The germline CDR1 and CDR2 sequences are MNHEY and SVGAGI. The CDR3 sequence: CASSYYLIAGKGELFF. Written as DNA, the CDR3 is TGTGCCAGCAGTTACTATTTGATAGCGGGAAAGGGGGAGCTGTTTTTT.

This chain connects TRBV10-1 to TRBJ2-7; unclear D gene. Germline CDR1 reads WNHNN; CDR2 reads SYGVQD (reference sequence). The V gene lost 7 bases and the J gene lost 10 bases, with 20 bases spanning the gap. The CDR3 has 13 residues. The CDR3 sequence: CASILDSSYYQYF. In nucleotides, the CDR3 is TGCGCCAGCATCTTGGATAGCTCCTACTATCAGTACTTC.

This clone was recorded many times. This sequence joins TRBV5-4 and TRBJ2-1; D might be TRBD1 (6 bases). CDR1 SGHNT and CDR2 YYREEE come from the germline V gene (reference sequence). The V end lost 3 bases, the J end lost 6 bases, and 13 bases lay between the germline ends. CDR3 length: 14 amino acids. The chain's CDR3 is CASSSGQRVNEQFF. The CDR3 nucleotides are TGTGCCAGCAGCTCCGGACAGAGAGTCAATGAGCAGTTCTTC. The variable domain in full, with the rest retrieved from reference TRBV5-4 and TRBJ2-1, is ETGVTQSPTHLIKTRGQQVTLRCSSQSGHNTVSWYQQALGQGPQFIFQYYREEENGRGNFPPRFSGLQFPNYSSELNVNALELDDSALYLCASSSGQRVNEQFFGPGTRLTVL.

The table lists this clone with many counts. V and J are TRBV10-3 and TRBJ2-7; 8 bases match TRBD1. This CDR3 is built from 15 residues. CDR1 is ENHRY, CDR2 SYGVKD, per germline. After removal of 4 bases from V and 0 bases from J, the junction contained 5 bases not matched to a gene. The CDR3 DNA is TGTGCCATCAGTGCCGGACAGGGCTTCTCCTACGAGCAGTACTTC. It translates to CAISAGQGFSYEQYF.

The table lists this clone with many counts. The junction departs from the called germline gene at one end, perhaps through a read error. The rearrangement uses TRBV5-8 and TRBJ1-2, with D maybe TRBD1 (6 bases). Germline V gene sequence: CDR1 SGHTS, CDR2 YDEGEE. There are 13 residues in the CDR3. The DNA of the CDR3 is TGTGCCAGCAGCCCGGACAGATTCTATAGCTACACCTTC. Protein: CASSPDRFYSYTF.

The CDR3 loop is CASSSGTGRYYEQYF. For the CDR3, the DNA is TGTGCCAGCAGTTCCGGGACAGGGAGATACTACGAGCAGTACTTC. The V and J genes are TRBV11-2 and TRBJ2-7; TRBD1 agrees at 9 bases. This CDR3 is built from 15 residues. The V gene end was trimmed by 6 bases and the J gene end by 3 bases; junction bases not matched to a gene: 9. Germline values: CDR1 SGHAT, CDR2 FQNNGV.

This clone has a count of ten or more. The chain uses TRBV25-1 and TRBJ1-4; weak D call: TRBD1 (5 bases). This CDR3 is built from 15 residues. V gave up 6 bases and J gave up 5 bases, with 16 bases separating them. Germline lookup yields CDR1 MGHDK and CDR2 SYGVNS. The CDR3 nucleotides are TGTGCCAGCAGCCCGCCTTGGGGGTTAAATGAAAAACTGTTTTTT. Protein sequence: CASSPPWGLNEKLFF.

This chain links TRBV12-3 or TRBV12-4 with TRBJ2-5; the D gene is possibly TRBD1 (5 bases). Trimming removed 1 base at V and 1 base at J, with 7 bases between. The CDR3 spans 14 residues. CDR3 sequence (DNA): TGTGCCAGCAGTTTAGACGACAGCCAAGAGACCCAGTACTTC. As protein: CASSLDDSQETQYF.

This clone was seen ten or more times. The J gene is TRBJ2-1, the V gene TRBV18; 12 bases align to TRBD2. CDR3 length: 15 residues. CDR1 and CDR2 (germline): KGHSH, LQKENI. J lost 6 bases, V lost 4 bases, and 4 bases had no gene match. CDR3: CASSRLAGGTNEQFF. CDR3 in DNA: TGTGCCAGCTCACGGCTAGCGGGAGGGACCAATGAGCAGTTCTTC.

This clone was detected only a few times. A much more abundant neighbour one base away suggests this may be a read error. This sequence joins TRBV5-1 and TRBJ2-1; D gene unclear. Trimming took 0 bases from V and 6 from J, leaving 10 bases between them. The CDR3 totals 14 residues. From germline, CDR1 is SGHRS and CDR2 YFSETQ. The CDR3, as DNA: TGCGCCAGCAGCTTGGCCCTATCGGCCAATGAGCAGTTCTTC. Protein product: CASSLALSANEQFF.

In its sample, this clone was seen a few times. This sequence joins TRBV5-6 and TRBJ2-5, with 10 bases matching TRBD2. J gave up 1 base and V 0 bases, and 3 bases lay outside the gene matches. The germline V gene encodes CDR1 SGHDT and CDR2 YYEEEE. CDR3 size: 16 residues. CDR3 residues: CASSLERLAGQETQYF. CDR3 sequence (DNA): TGTGCCAGCAGCTTGGAGCGACTAGCGGGCCAAGAGACCCAGTACTTC.

In its sample, this clone is medium-sized (0.01 to 0.1%). The chain is built from TRBV6-1 and TRBJ1-2; D is possibly TRBD1 (5 bases). This CDR3 has 15 residues. The V end lost 5 bases, the J end lost 4 bases, and 17 bases lay between the germline ends. Germline V gene lookup returns CDR1 MNHNS and CDR2 SASEGT. The CDR3 spells CASSIARDGPYGYTF. The CDR3 nucleotides are TGTGCCAGCAGTATCGCGCGGGACGGGCCCTATGGCTACACCTTC.

The V gene is TRBV6-1, the J gene TRBJ1-3; D not resolved. The CDR3 contains 14 residues. From germline, CDR1 is MNHNS and CDR2 SASEGT. V lost 6 bases to trimming and J lost 4 bases, with 13 bases between them. In nucleotides, the CDR3 is TGTGCCAGCAGAGTAGGCGGACTCGGAAACACCATATATTTT. Translated: CASRVGGLGNTIYF.

This clone was counted between two and nine times. This may come from a read error, since a much larger clone is one base off. This chain connects TRBV4-3 to TRBJ1-1; D gene unclear. CDR3 length: 15 amino acids. Germline-derived CDR1 and CDR2 are LGHNA and YSLEER. CDR3 coding DNA: TGCGCCAGCAGCCCCCGGCACGGGGTATTTAAGGAAGCTCTCTTT. This translates into CASSPRHGVFKEALF.

J is TRBJ1-2 and V is TRBV6-1, with no clear D. V lost 7 bases and J lost 4, with 7 bases in between. CDR1 is MNHNS, CDR2 SASEGT, per germline. The CDR3 runs to 11 residues. The CDR3 DNA is TGTGCCAGCATCCGTATCTATGGCTACACCTTC. Its translation is CASIRIYGYTF.

In its sample, this clone is medium-sized. CDR3 DNA: TGTGCCAGCAGGGGAAGACAGTCCGGCGGGGAGCTGTTTTTT. Its protein product is CASRGRQSGGELFF. The chain combines TRBV6-1 with TRBJ2-2; tentative D call: TRBD1 (5 bases). Germline CDR1 and CDR2: MNHNS and SASEGT. The V gene lost 6 bases and the J gene lost 7 bases, with 15 bases spanning the gap. The CDR3 spans 14 residues.

A remark on this clone: The germline gene is not matched at one end of the junction; a read error may be the cause. This chain uses TRBV5-1 with TRBJ2-5, with a tentative D call TRBD1 (6 bases). This CDR3 comprises 14 residues. From germline, CDR1 is SGHRS and CDR2 YFSETQ. The CDR3 region has the DNA TGCGCCAGCAGACGGGACACTGAGGGAGAGACACAGTACTTC. It yields the protein CASRRDTEGETQYF.

This clone was detected ten times or more. This chain uses TRBV13 with TRBJ2-1; D assignment may be TRBD1 or TRBD2 (7 bases each). Trimming stripped 4 bases from V and 3 bases from J, with 16 bases between. CDR1 is PRHDT, CDR2 FYEKMQ, per germline (reference sequence). This CDR3 comprises 16 residues. This CDR3 reads CASSWGGGSVYNEQFF. CDR3 nucleotides: TGTGCCAGCAGCTGGGGAGGGGGCTCAGTCTACAATGAGCAGTTCTTC.

This chain uses TRBV30 with TRBJ1-6; D unclear. The CDR3 spans 10 residues. Germline lookup yields CDR1 GTSNPN and CDR2 SVGIG (reference sequence). The DNA for the CDR3 is TGTGGGGTGGGGAGTTCACCCCTCCACTTT. Translation: CGVGSSPLHF.

This clone was observed many times. The V call is TRBV4-3, the J call TRBJ2-3; the D is unclear. Germline CDR1 LGHNA, CDR2 YSLEER. Trimming took 3 bases from V and 5 from J, leaving 9 bases between them. CDR3 length equals 13 residues. CDR3 bases: TGCGCCAGCAGCCAGGCCCATGAAGATACGCAGTATTTT. It codes for CASSQAHEDTQYF.

This clone was seen a handful of times. The chain has TRBV28 and TRBJ2-7, with D uncertain. V dropped 5 bases and J dropped 13 bases, with 18 bases sitting between them. Germline V gives CDR1 MDHEN, CDR2 SYDVKM. The CDR3 spans 12 residues. The CDR3 nucleotides are TGTGCCAGCAGTCCGTCTTTCTACGAGTATTACTTC. It yields the protein CASSPSFYEYYF.

Many counts were recorded for this clone. V is TRBV20-1 and J is TRBJ2-1, with TRBD1 matching 10 bases. With 6 bases clipped from V and 1 base from J, the junction kept 3 bases outside the gene matches. Germline CDR1 is DFQATT and CDR2 is SNEGSKA (reference sequence). The CDR3 consists of 14 residues. The CDR3 loop is CSALDRGSYNEQFF. The CDR3 DNA follows: TGCAGTGCGTTGGACAGGGGGTCCTACAATGAGCAGTTCTTC.

This clone was recorded at least ten times. This chain joins TRBV5-1 and TRBJ2-1, with 7 positions matching TRBD2. V lost 5 bases and J lost 8; bases outside the gene matches: 7. Looked up from germline, CDR1 is SGHRS and CDR2 is YFSETQ. The CDR3 has 13 amino acids. CDR3 protein: CASRSGGGHEQFF. The CDR3 bases are TGCGCCAGCAGGTCCGGGGGAGGGCATGAGCAGTTCTTC.

Turning to this clone: The junction does not match germline at one end; this may be a read error. The V and J genes are TRBV6-5 and TRBJ2-7, with D perhaps matching TRBD2 (6 bases). Germline values: CDR1 MNHEY, CDR2 SVGAGI. The CDR3 sequence is 15 residues long. This CDR3 reads CASIYLAGRVAQQYF. The CDR3 coding sequence is TGTGCCAGCATTTACCTGGCGGGACGAGTTGCGCAGCAGTACTTC.

This clone has only a few counts. The CDR3 carries no conserved terminal phenylalanine or tryptophan, so it likely arises from a read error. The V and J genes are TRBV28 and TRBJ1-3; 7 bases are a match to TRBD1. In germline, CDR1 is MDHEN, CDR2 SYDVKM. V shed 6 bases and J 6 bases; nucleotides not matched to a gene: 14. The CDR3 runs 16 residues. CDR3 sequence: CASRTPGDSLANTIYS. The CDR3 nucleotides read TGTGCCAGCAGAACTCCGGGGGACAGTCTTGCAAACACCATATATTCT.

This clone showed up many times. The rearrangement uses TRBV6-5 and TRBJ2-3; weak D call: TRBD2 (6 bases). Germline loops: CDR1 MNHEY, CDR2 SVGAGI. V lost 6 bases and J lost 0, with 22 bases in between. The CDR3 has 18 residues. The CDR3 bases are TGTGCCAGCAGACACGAGACCGGGACTTCCGCTAGCACAGATACGCAGTATTTT. Translating gives CASRHETGTSASTDTQYF.

This sequence joins TRBV6-4 and TRBJ2-3; D uncertain. In germline, CDR1 is MRHNA, CDR2 SNTAGT. The CDR3 runs 13 residues. Trimming shortened V by 0 bases and J by 2 bases, and 3 bases separated the two germline ends. CDR3 nucleotides: TGTGCCAGCAGTGACTCGGACACAGATACGCAGTATTTT. This translates into CASSDSDTDTQYF.